The 3 T cell receptor beta chains below come from one sample, sequenced in a study of breast tumors, draining lymph nodes, adjacent tissues. TCRdb re-called the multiplex PCR reads with MiXCR, one entry per CDR3 protein. The repertoire has approximately 22,000 distinct CDR3 sequences, 50% to 75% of them found once; the top ten carry under 25%. Material for sequencing was tumor-adjacent breast tissue. The receptors were gathered from a female donor with breast cancer. Some clones in this sample may be carry-over from other donors' samples.

This clonotype is medium-sized within its sample. The chain joins TRBV20-1 to TRBJ2-7, with D possibly being TRBD1 or TRBD2 (6 bases each). Germline assignment: CDR1 DFQATT and CDR2 SNEGSKA (reference sequence). The CDR3 is 13 amino acids. The CDR3 coding sequence is TGCAGAATAGACCGGGACAAGGAGGGGGAGCAGTACTTC. Encoded protein: CRIDRDKEGEQYF.

The rearrangement joins TRBV10-3 to TRBJ1-2, with 7 bases aligning to TRBD1. CDR1 and CDR2 from the germline V gene are ENHRY and SYGVKD. V shed 4 bases, J shed 5 bases, and the junction held 7 bases outside the gene matches. The CDR3 runs to 14 residues. The CDR3 reads CAISGAQGEYGYTF. Written as DNA, the CDR3 is TGTGCCATCAGTGGGGCCCAGGGGGAGTATGGCTACACCTTC.

The chain is built from TRBV5-1 and TRBJ1-6; unclear D gene. The CDR3 totals 12 residues. With 7 bases removed from V and 9 bases from J, the gap between germline ends came to 11 bases. Germline CDR1 SGHRS, CDR2 YFSETQ. The CDR3 loop reads CASRGESSPLHF. The CDR3 nucleotides read TGCGCCAGCCGCGGAGAGAGTTCACCCCTCCACTTT.